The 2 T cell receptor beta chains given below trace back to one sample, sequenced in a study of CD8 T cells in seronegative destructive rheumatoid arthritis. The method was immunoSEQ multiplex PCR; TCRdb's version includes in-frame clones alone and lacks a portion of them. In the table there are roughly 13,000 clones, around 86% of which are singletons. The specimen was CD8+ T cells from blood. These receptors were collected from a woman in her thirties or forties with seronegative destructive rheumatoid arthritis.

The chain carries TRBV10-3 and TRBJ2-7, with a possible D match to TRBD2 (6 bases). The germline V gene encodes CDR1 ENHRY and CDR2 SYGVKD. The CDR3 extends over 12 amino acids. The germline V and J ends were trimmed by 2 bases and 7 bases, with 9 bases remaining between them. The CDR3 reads CAISEGTGEQYF. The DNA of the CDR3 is TGTGCCATCAGTGAGGGGACTGGGGAGCAGTACTTC.

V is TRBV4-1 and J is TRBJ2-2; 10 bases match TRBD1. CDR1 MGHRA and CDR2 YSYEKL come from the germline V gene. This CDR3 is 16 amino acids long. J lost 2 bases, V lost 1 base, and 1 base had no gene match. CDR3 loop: CASSQGTGGNTGELFF. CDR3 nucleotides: TGCGCCAGCAGCCAAGGGACAGGGGGAAACACCGGGGAGCTGTTTTTT.